These 6 T cell receptor beta chains were sequenced from one sample in a study of vaccination and CD4 T cells after COVID-19. The antigens of these receptors remain unknown. Cultured CD4+ T-cell DNA underwent Oncomine TCR Beta short-read sequencing. Each CDR3 protein gets one entry after TCRdb re-called the PCR reads with MiXCR. The sample includes 10,000 or so distinct CDR3 sequences, 50% to 80% of them seen just once. Treatment defined: roughly ten-day PBMC culture with coronavirus spike peptide pools or control peptides (ViraFEST assay). The sample consisted of CD4+ T cells from blood, cultured in vitro. The receptors were gathered from a human donor who had recovered from COVID-19.

Remarks on this clonotype: Compared with germline, one end of the junction differs, possibly owing to a read error. The rearrangement joins TRBV7-7 to TRBJ2-5, with 8 positions matching TRBD2. The length of the CDR3 is 16 residues. CDR1 is SSHAT and CDR2 is FNYEAQ in the germline V gene (reference sequence). CDR3 residues: CASSLGVAGYQETQYF. CDR3 coding DNA: TGTGCTAGCAGCCTGGGGGTAGCGGGGTACCAAGAGACCCAGTACTTC.

V gene TRBV20-1 combines with J gene TRBJ1-1; no clear D gene. Germline V CDR1 and CDR2: DFQATT, SNEGSKA (reference sequence). The CDR3 contains 12 residues. With 3 bases removed from V and 1 base from J, the gap between germline ends came to 6 bases. The CDR3 loop is CSARSGNTEAFF. The CDR3 DNA follows: TGCAGTGCTAGGTCCGGGAACACTGAAGCTTTCTTT.

The chain has TRBV5-6 and TRBJ1-2; a weak D match, TRBD1 (5 bases). The germline V gene has CDR1 SGHDT and CDR2 YYEEEE. There are 13 residues in the CDR3. The V end was cut by 4 bases, the J end by 1 base, with 8 bases between. The CDR3 region is CASSLTVNYGYTF. For the CDR3, the DNA is TGTGCCAGCAGCCTGACAGTTAACTATGGCTACACCTTC. The entire variable domain, with the rest obtained from reference TRBV5-6 and TRBJ1-2, is as follows: DAGVTQSPTHLIKTRGQQVTLRCSPKSGHDTVSWYQQALGQGPQFIFQYYEEEERQRGNFPDRFSGHQFPNYSSELNVNALLLGDSALYLCASSLTVNYGYTFGSGTRLTVV.

The gene calls are TRBV5-4 and TRBJ1-3; 8 positions agree with TRBD1. This CDR3 region has 15 residues. Losses at the gene ends were 9 bases for V and 0 bases for J; bases not matched to a gene: 8. Germline values: CDR1 SGHNT, CDR2 YYREEE (reference sequence). The CDR3 reads CATFRQGNSGNTIYF. In DNA form, the CDR3 reads TGTGCCACCTTTAGACAGGGGAACTCTGGAAACACCATATATTTT.

The V and J genes are TRBV10-3 and TRBJ1-1; TRBD1 agrees at 10 bases. The trim removed 3 bases at V and 4 bases at J, leaving 5 bases unmatched. From germline, CDR1 is ENHRY and CDR2 SYGVKD. The CDR3 is made up of 15 amino acids. The CDR3 DNA reads as TGTGCCATCAGTGAATCAGGACAGGGGGTCACTGAAGCTTTCTTT. Amino acid sequence: CAISESGQGVTEAFF.

CDR3 sequence: CASSFRQPMNTEAFF. The CDR3 nucleotides are TGTGCCAGCAGCTTCCGACAGCCGATGAACACTGAAGCTTTCTTT. The chain recombines TRBV7-2 with TRBJ1-1, with TRBD1 as a possible D gene (5 bases). The germline gives CDR1 SGHTA, CDR2 FQGNSA. The CDR3 sequence is 15 residues long. V was shortened by 3 bases and J by 0 bases, with 11 bases between the two germline ends.